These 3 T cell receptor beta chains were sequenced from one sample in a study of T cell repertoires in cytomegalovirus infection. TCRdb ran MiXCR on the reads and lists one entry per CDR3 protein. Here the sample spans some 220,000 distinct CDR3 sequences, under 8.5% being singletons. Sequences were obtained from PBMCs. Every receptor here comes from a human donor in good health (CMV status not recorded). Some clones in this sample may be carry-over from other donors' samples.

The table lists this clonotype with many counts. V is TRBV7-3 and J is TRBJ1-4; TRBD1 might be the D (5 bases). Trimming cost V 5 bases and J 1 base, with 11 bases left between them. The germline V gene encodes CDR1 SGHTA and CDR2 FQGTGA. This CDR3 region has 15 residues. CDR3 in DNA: TGTGCCAGCAGCCCCCGGGGGGAAACTAATGAAAAACTGTTTTTT. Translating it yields CASSPRGETNEKLFF.

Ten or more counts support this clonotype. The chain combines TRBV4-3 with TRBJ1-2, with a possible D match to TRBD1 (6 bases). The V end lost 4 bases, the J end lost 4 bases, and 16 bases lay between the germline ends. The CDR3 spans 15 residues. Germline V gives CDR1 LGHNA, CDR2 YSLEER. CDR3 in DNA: TGCGCCAGCAGCCCCAGACCGACAGGTTTCTATGGCTACACCTTC. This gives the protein CASSPRPTGFYGYTF.

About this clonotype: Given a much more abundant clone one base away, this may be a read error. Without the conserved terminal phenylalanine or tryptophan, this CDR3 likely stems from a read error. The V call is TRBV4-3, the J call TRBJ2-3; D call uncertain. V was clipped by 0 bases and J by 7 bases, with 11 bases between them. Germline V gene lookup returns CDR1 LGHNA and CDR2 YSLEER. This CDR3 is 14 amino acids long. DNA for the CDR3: TGCGCCAGCAGCCAAGACCGTCGCTCCCATACGCAGTATCTT. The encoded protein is CASSQDRRSHTQYL.